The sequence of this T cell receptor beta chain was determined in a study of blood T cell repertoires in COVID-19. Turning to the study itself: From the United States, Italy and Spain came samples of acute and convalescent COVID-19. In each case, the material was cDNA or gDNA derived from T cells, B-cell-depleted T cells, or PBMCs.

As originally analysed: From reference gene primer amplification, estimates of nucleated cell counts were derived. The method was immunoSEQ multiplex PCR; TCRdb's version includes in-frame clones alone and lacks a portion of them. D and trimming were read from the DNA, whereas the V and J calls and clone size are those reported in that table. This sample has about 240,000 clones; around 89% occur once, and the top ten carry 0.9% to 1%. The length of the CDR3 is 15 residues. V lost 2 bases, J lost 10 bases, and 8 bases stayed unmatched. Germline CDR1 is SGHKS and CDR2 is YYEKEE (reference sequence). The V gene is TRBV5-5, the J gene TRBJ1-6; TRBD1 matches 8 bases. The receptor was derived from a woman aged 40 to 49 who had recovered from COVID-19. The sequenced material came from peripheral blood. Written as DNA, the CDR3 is TGTGCCAGCAGCTTAGGACAGGGAGGTTGGTCACCCCTCCACTTT. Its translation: CASSLGQGGWSPLHF.